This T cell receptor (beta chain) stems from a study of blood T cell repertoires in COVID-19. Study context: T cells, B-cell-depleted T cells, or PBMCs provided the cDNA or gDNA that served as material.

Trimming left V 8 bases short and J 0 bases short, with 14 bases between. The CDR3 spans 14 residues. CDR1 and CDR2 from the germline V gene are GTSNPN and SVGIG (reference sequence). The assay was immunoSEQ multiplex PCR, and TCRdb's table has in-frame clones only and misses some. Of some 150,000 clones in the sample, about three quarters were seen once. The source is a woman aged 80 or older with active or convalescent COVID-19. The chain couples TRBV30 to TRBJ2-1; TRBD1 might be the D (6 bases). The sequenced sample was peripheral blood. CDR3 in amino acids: CALLQGNSYNEQFF. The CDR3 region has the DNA TGTGCCCTGTTACAGGGAAACTCCTACAATGAGCAGTTCTTC. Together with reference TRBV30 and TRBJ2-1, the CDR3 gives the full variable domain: SQTIHQWPATLVQPVGSPLSLECTVEGTSNPNLYWYRQAAGRGLQLLFYSVGIGQISSEVPQNLSASRPQDRQFILSSKKLLLSDSGFYLCALLQGNSYNEQFFGPGTRLTVL.